One sample yielded the 27 T cell receptor delta chains listed below, sequenced in a study of delta chains in infants with herpesvirus infections. Gamma-chain- and delta-chain-specific primers converted PBMC RNA into TCR cDNA. TCRdb ran CATT on the RT-PCR reads. The table includes about 880 delta-chain clones, less than 40% detected once. Material: peripheral blood, obtained at time point 2 of longitudinal follow-up. The receptors here all came from a human donor who was a Ugandan infant, either HIV-exposed or HIV-unexposed (not recorded which).

Notes on this clone: Sequence at one end of the junction differs from germline and may be a read error. The rearrangement joins TRDV2 to TRDJ3, with D perhaps TRDD3 (6 bases). CDR3 length: 18 residues. Germline CDR1 GEAIGNYY, CDR2 EKD. The CDR3: CACDTVGASSWDTRQIFF. CDR3 coding DNA: TGTGCCTGTGACACGGTGGGGGCAAGCTCCTGGGACACCCGACAGATCTTTTTC.

Regarding this clone: This could be a read error, since a much larger clone is one nucleotide away. The chain combines TRDV1 with TRDJ1; 12 positions match TRDD3. The germline V gene has CDR1 TSWWSYY and CDR2 QGS. This CDR3 has 25 amino acids. With 0 bases clipped from V and 0 bases from J, the junction kept 26 bases outside the gene matches. Here the CDR3 reads CALGELYKVGLLSVLGDTYTDKLIF. As DNA, the CDR3 is TGTGCTCTTGGGGAACTATATAAGGTGGGCCTTCTCTCTGTACTGGGGGATACCTACACCGATAAACTCATCTTT.

The rearrangement uses TRDV1 and TRDJ1, with TRDD3 matching 11 bases. The V segment lost 0 bases and the J segment 7 bases; nucleotides outside the gene matches: 16. The length of the CDR3 is 19 residues. Germline CDR1 is TSWWSYY and CDR2 is QGS. The CDR3 DNA reads as TGTGCTCTTGGGGAACTAGCGCTACTGGGGGATATACGAGGGGGTAAACTCATCTTT. Protein sequence: CALGELALLGDIRGGKLIF.

The chain uses TRDV2 and TRDJ3; D not resolved. Germline lookup yields CDR1 GEAIGNYY and CDR2 EKD. Deletions cut 0 bases from V and 0 bases from J, with 11 bases between. The CDR3 spans 18 residues. In nucleotides, the CDR3 is TGTGCCTGTGACACCGTGGTCACCAGCTCCTGGGACACCCGACAGATGTTTTTC. Translated: CACDTVVTSSWDTRQMFF.

This clone was observed a handful of times. The chain employs TRDV1 and TRDJ1; D gene uncertain. The CDR3 has 14 amino acids. The V end was cut by 2 bases, the J end by 0 bases, with 7 bases between. Germline CDR1 is TSWWSYY and CDR2 is QGS. The CDR3 is CALGERKYTDKLIF. CDR3 DNA: TGTGCTCTTGGGGAAAGGAAGTACACCGATAAACTCATCTTT.

The rearrangement uses TRDV1 and TRDJ1; D perhaps matches TRDD2 (8 bases). Trimming pared 3 bases from V and 0 bases from J, leaving 23 bases between. The CDR3 has 19 amino acids. The germline gives CDR1 TSWWSYY, CDR2 QGS. The CDR3 nucleotides read TGTGCTCTTGGGGAGCTTCCTACCGAGGGATACAGGTACACCGATAAACTCATCTTT. Its protein is CALGELPTEGYRYTDKLIF.

The table lists this clone with a count of one. Its ends do not fully match the called genes, so a read error is possible. V usage is TRDV2 and J usage is TRDJ3, with 13 nucleotides matching TRDD3. The germline gives CDR1 GEAIGNYY, CDR2 EKD. This CDR3 is 19 amino acids long. The CDR3 DNA follows: TGTGCCCGTGACCCGATACTGGGGGATACGGGCTGGGACACCCGACAGATGTTTTTC. It encodes CARDPILGDTGWDTRQMFF.

In the case of this clone: A much larger clone lies one base from this, so it may be a read error. The rearrangement joins TRDV1 to TRDJ1, with no clear D. V was clipped by 3 bases and J by 9 bases, with 20 bases between them. Germline CDR1 and CDR2: TSWWSYY and QGS. The CDR3 runs 15 residues. For the CDR3, the DNA is TGTGCTCTTGGGGACCCCGACCCTTTGACAGCACAACTCATCTTT. Translation gives CALGDPDPLTAQLIF.

The gene calls are TRDV2 and TRDJ1, with D unresolved. Germline V lookup: CDR1 GEAIGNYY, CDR2 EKD. The CDR3 runs to 15 residues. The CDR3 DNA reads as TGTGCGCTGTCTCCACGGGGTTGGGACACCGATAAACTCATCTTT. This sequence encodes CALSPRGWDTDKLIF.

The chain is built from TRDV1 and TRDJ1; 7 nucleotides align to TRDD3. V lost 6 bases to trimming and J lost 0 bases; unmatched junction nucleotides: 16. Germline assignment: CDR1 TSWWSYY and CDR2 QGS. The CDR3 consists of 18 residues. The CDR3 sequence: CALGMYLLWGVYTDKLIF. CDR3 bases: TGTGCTCTTGGTATGTACCTACTCTGGGGGGTGTACACCGATAAACTCATCTTT.

About this clone itself: Since a much larger clone is just one base distant, this may be a read error. The chain recombines TRDV2 with TRDJ3; 7 bases match TRDD3. Germline V gene sequence: CDR1 GEAIGNYY, CDR2 EKD. This CDR3 region has 17 residues. The CDR3, as DNA: TGTGCCTGTGACACCTGGGGGAGCTCCTGGGACACCCGACAGACGTTTTTC. This translates into CACDTWGSSWDTRQTFF.

This chain links TRAV29/DV5 with TRDJ1, with 9 bases matching TRDD3. Trimming took 1 base from V and 0 from J; bases not matched to a gene: 22. Germline V gene data show CDR1 as NSMFDY and CDR2 as ISSIKDK. The CDR3 totals 21 residues. CDR3 nucleotide sequence: TGTGCAGCAAGCTCTCCTATTCCTTGCCAGTCCGGGGGATACTACACCGATAAACTCATCTTT. Translating gives CAASSPIPCQSGGYYTDKLIF.

In this sample, this clone is large. This sequence joins TRDV1 and TRDJ1; 7 nucleotides match TRDD2. With V trimmed by 5 bases and J by 7 bases, 43 bases remained unmatched. The CDR3 spans 25 residues. Per the germline V gene, CDR1 is TSWWSYY and CDR2 is QGS. CDR3 in DNA: TGTGCTCTTGGGCCATTTCCTACCAATGCTATATTCGAAATCCCTCTCCCAAATCGTAAGGGTAAACTCATCTTT. Translating it yields CALGPFPTNAIFEIPLPNRKGKLIF.

In this sample, this clone turned up a few times. J is TRDJ1 and V is TRDV1, with TRDD3 matching over 8 bases. Trimming cost V 2 bases and J 2 bases; bases outside gene matches: 28. Germline V gene sequence: CDR1 TSWWSYY, CDR2 QGS. The CDR3 length is 23 residues. The CDR3, as DNA: TGTGCTCTTGGGGAAGAGTATTGGTGCCTGAGAAGTCTGTTTACTGGGGGGACCGATAAACTCATCTTT. Its translation is CALGEEYWCLRSLFTGGTDKLIF.

The chain combines TRDV1 with TRDJ1; no definite D call. Germline V gene lookup returns CDR1 TSWWSYY and CDR2 QGS. The CDR3 is 19 residues long. V was shortened by 3 bases and J by 2 bases, with 25 bases between the two germline ends. CDR3: CALGDDLIGRARTTDKLIF. The CDR3 DNA sequence: TGTGCTCTTGGGGACGACCTCATTGGCCGCGCCCGAACAACCGATAAACTCATCTTT.

This chain links TRDV1 with TRDJ1; TRDD3 agrees at 10 bases. Germline V gives CDR1 TSWWSYY, CDR2 QGS. The CDR3 is 19 residues long. After removal of 4 bases from V and 3 bases from J, the junction contained 17 bases not matched to a gene. CDR3 DNA sequence: TGTGCTCTTGGGGGCACCCTTGTACTGGGGGATCTCCCACCCGATAAACTCATCTTT. It codes for CALGGTLVLGDLPPDKLIF.

This clone is labeled as large. This CDR3 reads CACDSLGDTRTMYTDKLIF. The DNA for the CDR3 is TGTGCCTGTGACTCACTGGGGGATACGCGGACCATGTACACCGATAAACTCATCTTT. The chain couples TRDV2 to TRDJ1; 13 bases line up with TRDD3. Germline V gene data show CDR1 as GEAIGNYY and CDR2 as EKD. The CDR3 loop spans 19 amino acids. Trimming took 3 bases from V and 0 from J; bases not matched to a gene: 12.

By share, this clone counts as large. V and J are TRDV1 and TRDJ2, with 11 bases lining up with TRDD3. The germline gives CDR1 TSWWSYY, CDR2 QGS. V trimming: 5 bases; J trimming: 2 bases; junction bases outside the gene matches: 16. CDR3 length: 20 amino acids. The CDR3 region has the DNA TGTGCTCTTGGGTTCCTCTCCCGGTGGGGGATACGCCGGTTGACAGCACAACTCTTCTTT. Protein: CALGFLSRWGIRRLTAQLFF.

This chain joins TRDV1 and TRDJ1; D might be TRDD3 (7 bases). The germline V gene encodes CDR1 TSWWSYY and CDR2 QGS. V was pared by 1 base and J by 1 base, with 28 bases between. This CDR3 contains 21 residues. The CDR3 DNA sequence: TGTGCTCTTGGGGAACACCGGCCTTCCCCTGTACTGGGGATGGGCACCGATAAACTCATCTTT. Protein: CALGEHRPSPVLGMGTDKLIF.

The chain recombines TRDV1 with TRDJ1; 12 bases line up with TRDD3. The germline gives CDR1 TSWWSYY, CDR2 QGS. The CDR3 has 21 residues. V shed 0 bases and J 2 bases; nucleotides not matched to a gene: 16. CDR3 residues: CALGELPPTYWGIPRTDKLIF. CDR3 DNA sequence: TGTGCTCTTGGGGAACTACCTCCTACTTACTGGGGGATACCGAGGACCGATAAACTCATCTTT.

The chain joins TRDV1 to TRDJ1; D is perhaps TRDD2 or TRDD3 (5 bases each). The ends were cut back, 1 base at V and 8 bases at J, with 29 bases in the middle. The CDR3 has 19 residues. Germline assignment: CDR1 TSWWSYY and CDR2 QGS. CDR3 sequence reads: CALGEPPYVGVTLRHKLIF. Here the CDR3 DNA reads TGTGCTCTTGGGGAACCTCCCTACGTTGGGGTCACCCTCCGACACAAACTCATCTTT.

This clone appeared a few times. The V call is TRDV2, the J call TRDJ1, with 8 bases lining up with TRDD3. The CDR3 totals 13 residues. The junction had 2 bases not matched to a gene; V was cut back by 4 bases and J by 2 bases. Germline CDR1 is GEAIGNYY and CDR2 is EKD. For the CDR3, the DNA is TGTGCCTGTGAGTACTGGGGGACCGATAAACTCATCTTT. Protein sequence: CACEYWGTDKLIF.

V and J are TRDV1 and TRDJ1, with D maybe TRDD2 (6 bases). Trimming removed 2 bases from V and 7 bases from J, with 29 bases in between. The CDR3 sequence is 19 residues long. Germline V CDR1 and CDR2: TSWWSYY, QGS. In DNA form, the CDR3 reads TGTGCTCTTGGGGAAGGGTCCTTCCCACCCGTTGGTGGGGAATCTAAACTCATCTTT. Amino acid sequence: CALGEGSFPPVGGESKLIF.

The rearrangement joins TRDV1 to TRDJ1; D perhaps matches TRDD3 (5 bases). The CDR3 spans 28 residues. Between the trimmed V and J ends, which lost 1 base and 0 bases, there was a span of 48 bases. The germline gives CDR1 TSWWSYY, CDR2 QGS. In DNA form, the CDR3 reads TGTGCTCTTGGGGAACAGCGGGGGGCTCCTCCTTTGGTTTCGTTTGATAAGTTCCGACTCATCCACACCGATAAACTCATCTTT. Translation: CALGEQRGAPPLVSFDKFRLIHTDKLIF.

This chain links TRDV2 with TRDJ3; 8 bases map to TRDD3. The CDR3 has 22 residues. The germline V gene encodes CDR1 GEAIGNYY and CDR2 EKD. The J segment lost 2 bases and the V segment lost 0 bases, leaving 17 bases of the junction unmatched. For the CDR3, the DNA is TGTGCCTGTGACACCGTCACACCTCTACTGGGGGGCCTCACCTGGGACACCCGACAGATGTTTTTC. Amino acid sequence: CACDTVTPLLGGLTWDTRQMFF.

This clone is large within its sample. The V and J genes are TRDV1 and TRDJ1, with TRDD3 identical over 13 bases. CDR1 is TSWWSYY, CDR2 QGS, per germline. This CDR3 spans 24 amino acids. Losses at the gene ends were 0 bases for V and 2 bases for J; bases not matched to a gene: 24. Here the CDR3 reads CALGELCFDWGIRTVLARTDKLIF. CDR3 DNA: TGTGCTCTTGGGGAACTATGTTTCGACTGGGGGATACGCACAGTGCTCGCTAGAACCGATAAACTCATCTTT.

With regard to this clone: A far larger clone is just one base off, so this is likely a read error. The V call is TRDV2, the J call TRDJ1, with a weak D call TRDD3 (5 bases). Trimming took 0 bases from V and 0 from J, leaving 7 bases between them. The CDR3 length is 14 residues. Germline CDR1 and CDR2: GEAIGNYY and EKD. Here the CDR3 reads CACDTLGYTDKLIF. Written as DNA, the CDR3 is TGTGCCTGTGACACCTTGGGATACACCGATAAACTCATCTTT.